This T cell receptor (beta chain) was identified during a study of blood T cell repertoires in COVID-19. As for the study in general: PBMCs, B-cell-depleted T cells, or T cells provided the cDNA or gDNA that made up the material.

Germline V gene data show CDR1 as SNHLY and CDR2 as FYNNEI. The CDR3 runs to 17 residues. The V end lost 2 bases, the J end lost 0 bases, and 14 bases lay between the germline ends. Assay used: immunoSEQ multiplex PCR; TCRdb lists only in-frame clones, some missing. The data hold fewer than 250,000 clones, with roughly 91% observed a single time. The sequenced sample consisted of peripheral blood. V usage is TRBV2 and J usage is TRBJ1-5; a possible D gene is TRBD1 (5 bases). The receptor was isolated from a man aged 25-40 years with COVID-19, enrolled during active disease. For the CDR3, the DNA is TGTGCCAGCAGTGAACAGGCAGGGCCATATAGCAATCAGCCCCAGCATTTT. It specifies CASSEQAGPYSNQPQHF.